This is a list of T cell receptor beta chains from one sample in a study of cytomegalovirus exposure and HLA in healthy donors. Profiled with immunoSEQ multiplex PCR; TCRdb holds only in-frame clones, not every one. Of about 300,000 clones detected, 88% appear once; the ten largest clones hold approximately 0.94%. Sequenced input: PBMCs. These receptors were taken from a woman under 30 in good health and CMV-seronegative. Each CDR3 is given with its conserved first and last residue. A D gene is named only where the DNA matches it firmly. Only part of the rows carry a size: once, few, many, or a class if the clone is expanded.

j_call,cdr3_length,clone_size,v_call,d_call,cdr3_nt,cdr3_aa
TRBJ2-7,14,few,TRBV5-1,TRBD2,TGCGCCAGCAGCTTGGAACTAGCGGGGAACGAGCAGTACTTC,CASSLELAGNEQYF
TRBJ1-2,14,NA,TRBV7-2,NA,TGTGCCAGCAGCTCCCAACCCCAGACAAACGGCTACACCTTC,CASSSQPQTNGYTF
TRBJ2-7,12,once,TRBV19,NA,TGTGCCAGTAGTGCACAGGATTACGAGCAGTACTTC,CASSAQDYEQYF
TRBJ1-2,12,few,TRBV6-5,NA,TGTGCCAGCAGGACAGGATCGTATGGCTACACCTTC,CASRTGSYGYTF
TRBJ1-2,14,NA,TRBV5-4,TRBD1,TGTGCCAGCAGCTTACAGGGGGCGCGATTCGGCTACACCTTC,CASSLQGARFGYTF
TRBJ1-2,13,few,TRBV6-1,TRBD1,TGTGCCAGCAGCCAACAGGGGGCAAGGGGCTACACCTTC,CASSQQGARGYTF
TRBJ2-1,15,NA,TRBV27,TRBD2,TGTGCCAGCAGTTTGGGAGGACTAGCCGCGGTAGAGCAGTTCTTC,CASSLGGLAAVEQFF
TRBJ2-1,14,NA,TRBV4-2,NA,TGTGCCAGCAGCCAACGGGGTGAGCGGAATGAGCAGTTCTTC,CASSQRGERNEQFF
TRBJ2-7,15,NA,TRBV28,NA,TGTGCCAGCAGCCCCCTCGCGGGCGGGTCCTACGAGCAGTACTTC,CASSPLAGGSYEQYF
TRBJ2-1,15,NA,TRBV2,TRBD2,TGTGCCAGCATATCAGGACTAGCGGCCTACAATGAGCAGTTCTTC,CASISGLAAYNEQFF
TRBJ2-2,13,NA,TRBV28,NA,TGTGCCAGCATCCCGGGGGTGACCGGGGAGCTGTTTTTT,CASIPGVTGELFF
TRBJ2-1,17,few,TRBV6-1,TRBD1,TGTGCCAGCAGTGCCCCTCCGGGACAGGGGTCCTACAATGAGCAGTTCTTC,CASSAPPGQGSYNEQFF
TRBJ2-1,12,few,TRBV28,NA,TGTGCCAGCACCACCTCTAGAAATGAGCAGTTCTTC,CASTTSRNEQFF
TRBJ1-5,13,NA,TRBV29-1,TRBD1,TGCAGCGTTGATACAGGGGGCAATCAGCCCCAGCATTTT,CSVDTGGNQPQHF
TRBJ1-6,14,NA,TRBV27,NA,TGTGCCAGCTCAAGGGGGACGGATAATTCACCCCTCCACTTT,CASSRGTDNSPLHF
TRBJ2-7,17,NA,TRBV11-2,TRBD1,TGTGCCAGCAGCTTAGGGACAGGGGGATCGGTATCCTACGAGCAGTACTTC,CASSLGTGGSVSYEQYF
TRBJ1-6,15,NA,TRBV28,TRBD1,TGTGCCAGCAGCGGGACAGGGGGCTTCAATTCACCCCTCCACTTT,CASSGTGGFNSPLHF
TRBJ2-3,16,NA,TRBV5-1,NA,TGCGCCAGCAGCTGGGTGCCAGGCACCGGCACAGATACGCAGTATTTT,CASSWVPGTGTDTQYF
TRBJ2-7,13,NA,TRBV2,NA,TGTGCCAGCAGTAGTGACACATTCTACGAGCAGTACTTC,CASSSDTFYEQYF
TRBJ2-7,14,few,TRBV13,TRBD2,TGTGCCAGCAGACCTAGACTAGCGCCTTACGAGCAGTACTTC,CASRPRLAPYEQYF
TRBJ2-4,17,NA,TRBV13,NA,TGTGCCAGCAGCTTAGTTTCGGGCGGACAAGCCAAAAACATTCAGTACTTC,CASSLVSGGQAKNIQYF
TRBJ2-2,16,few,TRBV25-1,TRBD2,TGTGCCAGCAGTGGGCTCAGCGGGAGGGCCGCCGGGGAGCTGTTTTTT,CASSGLSGRAAGELFF
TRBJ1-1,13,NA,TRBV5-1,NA,TGCGCCAGCAGACCACAGGGTAACACTGAAGCTTTCTTT,CASRPQGNTEAFF
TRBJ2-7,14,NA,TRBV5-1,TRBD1,TGCGCCAGCAGCCGGGACAGGCTTAATTACGAGCAGTACTTC,CASSRDRLNYEQYF
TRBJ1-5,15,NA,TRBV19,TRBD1,TGTGCCAGTTCCGGGACAGGGGGCTTTAGGCAGCCCCAGCATTTT,CASSGTGGFRQPQHF
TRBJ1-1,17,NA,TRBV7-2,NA,TGTGCCAGCAGCTTTTCCCACTGGGGGGTTGCGAACACTGAAGCTTTCTTT,CASSFSHWGVANTEAFF
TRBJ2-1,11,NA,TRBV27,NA,TGTGCCAGCAGTTTCTCTCATGAGCAGTTCTTC,CASSFSHEQFF
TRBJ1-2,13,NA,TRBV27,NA,TGTGCCAGCGCTGCGGGCCGTTCCTATGGCTACACCTTC,CASAAGRSYGYTF
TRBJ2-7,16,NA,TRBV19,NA,TGTGCCAGTAGTACCACTCTACGGGTGAATTCCTACGAGCAGTACTTC,CASSTTLRVNSYEQYF
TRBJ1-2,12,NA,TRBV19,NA,TGTGCCAGTCGACCCGGCAGGGATGGCTACACCTTC,CASRPGRDGYTF
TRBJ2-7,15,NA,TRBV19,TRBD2,TGTGCCAGTAGGGCACAGGGCGGGAGGAGAGGCGAGCAGTACTTC,CASRAQGGRRGEQYF
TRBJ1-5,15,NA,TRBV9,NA,TGTGCCAGCAGCGTAGAGGCAGGGCCTCATCAGCCCCAGCATTTT,CASSVEAGPHQPQHF
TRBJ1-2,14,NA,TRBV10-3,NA,TGTGCCATCAGCCGCACCACAGGGTCGGGTGGCTACACCTTC,CAISRTTGSGGYTF
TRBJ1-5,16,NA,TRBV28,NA,TGTGCCAGCACCCTCCCTGATGGGAGTAGCAATCAGCCCCAGCATTTT,CASTLPDGSSNQPQHF
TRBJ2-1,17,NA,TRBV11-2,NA,TGTGCCAGCAGCTTAGACCCACCCGCGTCTGCCTACAATGAGCAGTTCTTC,CASSLDPPASAYNEQFF